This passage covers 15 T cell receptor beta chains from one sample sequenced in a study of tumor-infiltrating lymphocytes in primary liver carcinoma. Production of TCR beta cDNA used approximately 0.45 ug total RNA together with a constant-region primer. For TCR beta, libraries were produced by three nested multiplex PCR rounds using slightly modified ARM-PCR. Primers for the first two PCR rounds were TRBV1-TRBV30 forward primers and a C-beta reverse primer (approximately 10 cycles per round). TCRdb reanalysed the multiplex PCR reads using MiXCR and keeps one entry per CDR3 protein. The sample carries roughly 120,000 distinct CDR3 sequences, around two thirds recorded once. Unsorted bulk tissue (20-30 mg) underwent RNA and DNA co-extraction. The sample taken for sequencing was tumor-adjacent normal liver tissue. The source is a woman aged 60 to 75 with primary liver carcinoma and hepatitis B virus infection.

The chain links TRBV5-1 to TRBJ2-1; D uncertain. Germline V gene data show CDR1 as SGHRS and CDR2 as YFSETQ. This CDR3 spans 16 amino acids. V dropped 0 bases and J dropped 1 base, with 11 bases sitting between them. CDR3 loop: CASSLDSGSSYNEQFF. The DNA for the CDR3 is TGCGCCAGCAGCTTGGATAGTGGGTCGTCCTACAATGAGCAGTTCTTC.

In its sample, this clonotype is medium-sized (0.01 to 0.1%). The CDR3 is CASSLTPRGTNYGYTF. CDR3 nucleotide sequence: TGTGCCAGCAGCCTCACACCACGCGGGACTAACTATGGCTACACCTTC. The rearrangement joins TRBV11-1 to TRBJ1-2; the D is unclear. The germline V gene has CDR1 SGHAT and CDR2 FQDESV (reference sequence). V lost 5 bases to trimming and J lost 0 bases, with 16 bases between them. The CDR3 consists of 16 residues.

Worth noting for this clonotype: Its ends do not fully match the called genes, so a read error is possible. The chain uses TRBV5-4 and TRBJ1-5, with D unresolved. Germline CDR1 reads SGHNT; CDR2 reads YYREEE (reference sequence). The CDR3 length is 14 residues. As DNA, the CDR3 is TGTGCCAGCTGCTTGGGTGGAAGCAATCAGCCTCAGCATTTT. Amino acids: CASCLGGSNQPQHF.

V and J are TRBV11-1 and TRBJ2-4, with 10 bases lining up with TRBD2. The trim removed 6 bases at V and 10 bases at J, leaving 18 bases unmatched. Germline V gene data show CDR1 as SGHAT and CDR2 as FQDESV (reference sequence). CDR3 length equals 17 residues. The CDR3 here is CASSSRRTSGNNNIQYF. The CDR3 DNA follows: TGTGCCAGCAGTTCGAGAAGGACTAGCGGTAACAATAATATTCAGTACTTC.

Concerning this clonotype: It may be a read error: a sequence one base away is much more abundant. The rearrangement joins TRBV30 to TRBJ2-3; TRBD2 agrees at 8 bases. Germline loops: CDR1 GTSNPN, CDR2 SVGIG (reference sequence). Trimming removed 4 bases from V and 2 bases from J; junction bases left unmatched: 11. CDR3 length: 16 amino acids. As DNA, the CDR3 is TGTGCCTGGACTGGACAAGCGGGAGCCCTCACAGATACGCAGTATTTT. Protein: CAWTGQAGALTDTQYF. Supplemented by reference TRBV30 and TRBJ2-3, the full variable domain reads SQTIHQWPATLVQPVGSPLSLECTVEGTSNPNLYWYRQAAGRGLQLLFYSVGIGQISSEVPQNLSASRPQDRQFILSSKKLLLSDSGFYLCAWTGQAGALTDTQYFGPGTRLTVL.

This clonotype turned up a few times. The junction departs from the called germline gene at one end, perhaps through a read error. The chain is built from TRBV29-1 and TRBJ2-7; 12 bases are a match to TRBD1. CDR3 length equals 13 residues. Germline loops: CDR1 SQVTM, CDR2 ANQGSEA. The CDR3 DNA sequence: TGCAGTGCCTGGGACAGGGGGCGCCTCGAGCAGCACTTC. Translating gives CSAWDRGRLEQHF.

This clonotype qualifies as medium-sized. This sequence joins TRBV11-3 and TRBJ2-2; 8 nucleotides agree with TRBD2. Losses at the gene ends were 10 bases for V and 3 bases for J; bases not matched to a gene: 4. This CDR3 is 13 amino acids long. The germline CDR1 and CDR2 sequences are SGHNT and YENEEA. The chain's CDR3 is CATSAGDTGELFF. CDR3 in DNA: TGTGCCACCTCAGCGGGAGACACCGGGGAGCTGTTTTTT.

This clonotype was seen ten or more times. In DNA, the CDR3 is TGCGCCAGCAGCCAAGTGACAGGGTTCTATGGCTACACCTTC. Translating it yields CASSQVTGFYGYTF. The chain has TRBV4-1 and TRBJ1-2, with 7 bases aligning to TRBD1. Germline V lookup: CDR1 MGHRA, CDR2 YSYEKL. V dropped 1 base and J dropped 4; count of bases not matched to a gene: 3. This CDR3 contains 14 residues.

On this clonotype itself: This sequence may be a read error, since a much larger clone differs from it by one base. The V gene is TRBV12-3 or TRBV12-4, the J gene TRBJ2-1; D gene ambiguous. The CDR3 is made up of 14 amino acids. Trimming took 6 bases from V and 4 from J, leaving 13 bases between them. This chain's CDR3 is CASSLQVEYNEQFF. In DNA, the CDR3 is TGTGCCAGCAGCCTGCAAGTGGAATACAATGAGCAGTTCTTC.

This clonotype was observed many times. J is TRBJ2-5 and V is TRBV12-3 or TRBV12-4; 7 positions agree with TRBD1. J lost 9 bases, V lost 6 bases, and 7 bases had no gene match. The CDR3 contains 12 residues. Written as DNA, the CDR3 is TGTGCCAGCAGGGGACAGCCCCAGGCCCAGTACTTC. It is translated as CASRGQPQAQYF.

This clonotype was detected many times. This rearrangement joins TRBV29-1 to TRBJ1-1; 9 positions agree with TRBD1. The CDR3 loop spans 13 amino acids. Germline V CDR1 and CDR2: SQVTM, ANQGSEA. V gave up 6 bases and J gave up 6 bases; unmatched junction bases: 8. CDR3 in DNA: TGCAGCGTCTACACAGGGGGCTCCGCTGAAGCTTTCTTT. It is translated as CSVYTGGSAEAFF.

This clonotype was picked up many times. The CDR3 nucleotides read TGTGCCAGCAGCCGGGGGACTAGCGGGAGCCCCGGGGAGCTGTTTTTT. Encoded protein: CASSRGTSGSPGELFF. This chain joins TRBV4-2 and TRBJ2-2; TRBD2 matches 14 bases. Per the germline V gene, CDR1 is LGHNA and CDR2 is YNFKEQ. Germline trimming cut 4 bases from V and 6 bases from J; bases unmatched to any gene: 4. CDR3 length: 16 amino acids.

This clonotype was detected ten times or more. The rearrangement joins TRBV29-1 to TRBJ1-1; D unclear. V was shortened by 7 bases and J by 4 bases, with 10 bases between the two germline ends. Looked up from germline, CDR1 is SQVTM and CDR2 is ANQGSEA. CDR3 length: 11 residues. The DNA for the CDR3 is TGCAGCGCCGTCATATTCACTGAAGCTTTCTTT. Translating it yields CSAVIFTEAFF.

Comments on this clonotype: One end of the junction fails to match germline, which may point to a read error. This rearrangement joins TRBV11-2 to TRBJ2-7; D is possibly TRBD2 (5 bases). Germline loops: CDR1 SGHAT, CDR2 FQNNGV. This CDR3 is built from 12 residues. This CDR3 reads CATHPRGYEPYF. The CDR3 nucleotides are TGTGCTACCCACCCTCGAGGGTACGAGCCGTACTTC.

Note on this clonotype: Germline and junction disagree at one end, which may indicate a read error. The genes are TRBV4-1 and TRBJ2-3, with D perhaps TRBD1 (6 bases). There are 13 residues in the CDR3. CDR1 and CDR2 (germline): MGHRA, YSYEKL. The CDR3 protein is CASSRTRGNTQYF. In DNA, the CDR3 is TGTGCCAGTAGCCGAACGAGGGGGAATACGCAGTATTTT.